The 22 T cell receptor beta chains below come from one sample, sequenced in a study of blood T cell repertoires in COVID-19. Repertoires were generated with immunoSEQ multiplex PCR, while TCRdb's copy carries only in-frame clones and drops some. The data hold around 270,000 clones, with more than 85% observed a single time. Sequenced input: peripheral blood. The source is a person aged 18-29 years with COVID-19, enrolled during active disease.

The J gene is TRBJ2-7, the V gene TRBV4-1, with D unclear. V dropped 0 bases and J dropped 3 bases, with 15 bases sitting between them. Per germline, CDR1 MGHRA and CDR2 YSYEKL. The CDR3 length is 16 residues. This CDR3 reads CASSQDVLEFYYEQYF. As DNA, the CDR3 is TGCGCCAGCAGCCAAGACGTTCTAGAGTTCTACTACGAGCAGTACTTC.

The V and J genes are TRBV7-7 and TRBJ2-1; no reliable D call. CDR1 and CDR2 from the germline V gene are SSHAT and FNYEAQ (reference sequence). With 1 base removed from V and 8 bases from J, the gap between germline ends came to 18 bases. This CDR3 comprises 16 residues. CDR3 coding DNA: TGTGCCAGCAGCTTAGAATCTAGGTGGAATCCGGATGAGCAGTTCTTC. Translated: CASSLESRWNPDEQFF.

This sequence joins TRBV6-4 and TRBJ2-2; TRBD1 matches at 10 bases. The CDR3 contains 15 residues. CDR1 MRHNA and CDR2 SNTAGT come from the germline V gene. J was trimmed by 5 bases and V by 1 base; bases with no gene match: 1. In DNA form, the CDR3 reads TGTGCCAGCAGTGACTGGGGACAGGGGACCGGGGAGCTGTTTTTT. As protein: CASSDWGQGTGELFF.

This clone was detected only once. The chain combines TRBV7-6 with TRBJ2-2; 10 positions match TRBD2. Germline loops: CDR1 SGHVS, CDR2 FNYEAQ. V dropped 6 bases and J dropped 3; count of bases not matched to a gene: 7. The CDR3 is made up of 16 amino acids. The CDR3 bases are TGTGCCAGCAGTTTACTAGCGGGAAGGGACACCGGGGAGCTGTTTTTT. It encodes CASSLLAGRDTGELFF.

As regards this clone: Other nucleotide sequences from this sample produce the same CDR3. V usage is TRBV5-1 and J usage is TRBJ2-5; the D gene is possibly TRBD2 (6 bases). V shed 0 bases and J shed 1 base, with 10 bases lying between them. This CDR3 has 15 residues. Germline V lookup: CDR1 SGHRS, CDR2 YFSETQ. The CDR3 sequence: CASSLGAGSQETQYF. DNA for the CDR3: TGCGCCAGCAGCTTGGGGGCGGGATCCCAAGAGACCCAGTACTTC.

The chain carries TRBV9 and TRBJ1-3; 8 positions agree with TRBD1. Germline V lookup: CDR1 SGDLS, CDR2 YYNGEE. With 3 bases clipped from V and 1 base from J, the junction kept 15 bases outside the gene matches. CDR3 length: 19 residues. The CDR3 DNA is TGTGCCAGCAGCGGATCCCATCTCCTATGGACAGGGTCTGGAAACACCATATATTTT. Encoded protein: CASSGSHLLWTGSGNTIYF.

V gene TRBV3-1 (or the pseudogene TRBV3-2) combines with J gene TRBJ1-4; D not resolved. This CDR3 has 14 amino acids. The V end lost 4 bases, the J end lost 3 bases, and 9 bases lay between the germline ends. Germline V gene sequence: CDR1 LGHDT, CDR2 YNNKEL (reference sequence). This chain's CDR3 is CASSLSASNEKLFF. The CDR3 coding sequence is TGTGCCAGCAGCCTTAGCGCCTCTAATGAAAAACTGTTTTTT.

This clone has a single count. The CDR3 spells CASRPLAGSYNEQFF. CDR3 nucleotide sequence: TGTGCCAGCAGACCCCTAGCGGGCTCCTACAATGAGCAGTTCTTC. The chain has TRBV5-5 and TRBJ2-1, with 8 bases fitting TRBD2. The CDR3 sequence is 15 residues long. The germline CDR1 and CDR2 sequences are SGHKS and YYEKEE (reference sequence). The trim removed 5 bases at V and 0 bases at J, leaving 4 bases unmatched.

The CDR3 is CSAKRIYGYTF. The CDR3 region has the DNA TGCAGCGCTAAGAGGATATATGGCTACACCTTC. The genes are TRBV29-1 and TRBJ1-2; D ambiguous. V was clipped by 7 bases and J by 5 bases, with 11 bases between them. From germline, CDR1 is SQVTM and CDR2 ANQGSEA. The CDR3 is 11 amino acids.

This chain uses TRBV2 with TRBJ2-5; TRBD1 matches at 10 bases. In germline, CDR1 is SNHLY, CDR2 FYNNEI. J gave up 4 bases and V 6 bases, and 2 bases lay outside the gene matches. The CDR3 spans 13 residues. The CDR3 sequence is CASSGTGVETQYF. The CDR3 region has the DNA TGTGCCAGCAGCGGGACAGGGGTAGAGACCCAGTACTTC.

This chain links TRBV7-9 with TRBJ1-4; a possible D gene is TRBD1 (5 bases). With 5 bases removed from V and 8 bases from J, the gap between germline ends came to 15 bases. Germline V CDR1 and CDR2: SEHNR, FQNEAQ (reference sequence). The CDR3 consists of 14 residues. The CDR3 sequence is CASSPYMGGEKLFF. CDR3 in DNA: TGTGCCAGCAGCCCGTATATGGGGGGAGAAAAACTGTTTTTT.

This clone has only one observation. The chain recombines TRBV18 with TRBJ1-2; 10 bases map to TRBD1. The CDR3 sequence is 13 residues long. Per the germline V gene, CDR1 is KGHSH and CDR2 is LQKENI. Trimming took 3 bases from V and 8 from J; bases not matched to a gene: 3. CDR3 sequence (DNA): TGTGCCAGCTCACCGACAGGGGGCCGAGGCTACACCTTC. This encodes CASSPTGGRGYTF.

This clone was counted once. V usage is TRBV10-3 and J usage is TRBJ2-3; 8 bases are shared with TRBD2. With V trimmed by 7 bases and J by 1 base, 10 bases remained unmatched. The CDR3 length is 16 residues. Germline CDR1 ENHRY, CDR2 SYGVKD. The CDR3 spells CAITRAGESGTDTQYF. The CDR3 coding sequence is TGTGCCATCACGAGAGCGGGAGAGAGCGGCACAGATACGCAGTATTTT.

Written as DNA, the CDR3 is TGTGCCACGATAAACCCGGGACAGGGGAACTATGGCTACACCTTC. It specifies CATINPGQGNYGYTF. The chain has TRBV6-5 and TRBJ1-2; TRBD1 matches 10 bases. The CDR3 extends over 15 amino acids. J was trimmed by 2 bases and V by 10 bases; bases with no gene match: 10. Germline V lookup: CDR1 MNHEY, CDR2 SVGAGI.

This rearrangement joins TRBV28 to TRBJ2-2; 7 bases map to TRBD2. Germline V gene lookup returns CDR1 MDHEN and CDR2 SYDVKM. J lost 3 bases, V lost 7 bases, and 5 bases had no gene match. This CDR3 is 14 amino acids long. The CDR3 spells CASTRLAYTGELFF. In nucleotides, the CDR3 is TGTGCCAGCACCAGACTAGCATACACCGGGGAGCTGTTTTTT.

CDR3 residues: CATSRRDSGRETQYF. Written as DNA, the CDR3 is TGTGCCACCAGCAGGAGGGACAGCGGGAGAGAGACCCAGTACTTC. The rearrangement joins TRBV15 to TRBJ2-5, with D tentatively TRBD2 (8 bases). The germline gives CDR1 LNHNV, CDR2 YYDKDF (reference sequence). The V gene lost 3 bases and the J gene lost 4 bases, with 15 bases spanning the gap. The CDR3 totals 15 residues.

The table lists this clone with a few counts. The genes are TRBV7-2 and TRBJ1-2; the D gene is possibly TRBD1 (5 bases). Between the trimmed V and J ends, which lost 3 bases and 4 bases, there was a span of 12 bases. The CDR3 is made up of 14 amino acids. The germline CDR1 and CDR2 sequences are SGHTA and FQGNSA. The CDR3, as DNA: TGTGCCAGCAGCTTGGAGGTCGGGGGCTATGGCTACACCTTC. It translates to CASSLEVGGYGYTF.

The chain joins TRBV3-1 (or the pseudogene TRBV3-2) to TRBJ2-5; D unclear. The germline V gene has CDR1 LGHDT and CDR2 YNNKEL (reference sequence). V was shortened by 4 bases and J by 0 bases, with 15 bases between the two germline ends. The CDR3 covers 16 residues. This chain's CDR3 is CASSRPLGEDQETQYF. CDR3 nucleotide sequence: TGTGCCAGCAGCCGCCCGCTAGGAGAGGACCAAGAGACCCAGTACTTC.

The rearrangement uses TRBV6-5 and TRBJ1-2; possibly TRBD1 for D (6 bases). Trimming shortened V by 6 bases and J by 0 bases, and 11 bases separated the two germline ends. The CDR3 is 14 amino acids. CDR1 is MNHEY, CDR2 SVGAGI, per germline. CDR3 protein: CASRPDRTNYGYTF. Here the CDR3 DNA reads TGTGCCAGCAGACCGGACAGAACTAACTATGGCTACACCTTC.

The chain recombines TRBV24-1 with TRBJ1-2; TRBD1 might be the D (5 bases). Trimming left V 4 bases short and J 3 bases short, with 11 bases between. The CDR3 runs 14 residues. The V gene's germline CDR1 is KGHDR and CDR2 SFDVKD. Written as DNA, the CDR3 is TGTGCCACCAGTGACTCTGACAGAGACTATGGCTACACCTTC. This encodes CATSDSDRDYGYTF.

The rearrangement links TRBV2 to TRBJ2-7; 8 nucleotides match TRBD2. This CDR3 has 15 residues. Germline CDR1 reads SNHLY; CDR2 reads FYNNEI. Unmatched junction bases numbered 7, after V lost 4 bases and J lost 2 bases. Here the CDR3 DNA reads TGTGCCAGCAGTGTAGCCCGGGAGGGCCCCTACGAGCAGTACTTC. Encoded protein: CASSVAREGPYEQYF.

This chain uses TRBV7-9 with TRBJ1-2; 9 nucleotides align to TRBD1. This CDR3 is 15 amino acids long. J was trimmed by 6 bases and V by 5 bases; bases with no gene match: 10. Germline V lookup: CDR1 SEHNR, CDR2 FQNEAQ (reference sequence). CDR3 amino acids: CASSPDPRTGDGYTF. The CDR3 DNA follows: TGTGCCAGCAGCCCCGACCCTCGGACAGGGGATGGCTACACCTTC.